This entry lists 25 T cell receptor beta chains sequenced from one sample in a study of cytomegalovirus exposure and HLA in healthy donors. 60 Vbeta and 13 Jbeta primers were used in PCR. Profiled with immunoSEQ multiplex PCR; TCRdb holds only in-frame clones, not every one. Of approximately 130,000 clones listed, about three quarters are singletons. Sequencing was done on a sample of PBMCs. These receptors were collected from a woman between 35 and 50 years old in good health and CMV-seronegative.

The chain recombines TRBV29-1 with TRBJ1-5, with TRBD1 matching over 9 bases. From germline, CDR1 is SQVTM and CDR2 ANQGSEA. After removal of 7 bases from V and 7 bases from J, the junction contained 5 bases not matched to a gene. The CDR3 covers 12 residues. The CDR3, as DNA: TGCAGCGCCGCGGACAGGGGCCAGCCCCAGCATTTT. The encoded protein is CSAADRGQPQHF.

This clone has a single count. The V and J genes are TRBV7-9 and TRBJ2-7; 9 nucleotides line up with TRBD1. The germline V gene has CDR1 SEHNR and CDR2 FQNEAQ (reference sequence). Trimming removed 0 bases from V and 4 bases from J; junction bases left unmatched: 7. This CDR3 is 16 amino acids long. Here the CDR3 reads CASSLAWDRAVYEQYF. The CDR3 DNA follows: TGTGCCAGCAGCTTAGCTTGGGACAGGGCTGTTTACGAGCAGTACTTC.

This chain links TRBV18 with TRBJ1-2; D is uncertain. From germline, CDR1 is KGHSH and CDR2 LQKENI. V shed 3 bases and J shed 4 bases, with 15 bases lying between them. The CDR3 has 15 residues. The CDR3 nucleotides read TGTGCCAGCTCACCCTCACATGGAACGGGCTATGGCTACACCTTC. Translating it yields CASSPSHGTGYGYTF. The full variable domain, rest sourced from reference TRBV18 and TRBJ1-2, is NAGVMQNPRHLVRRRGQEARLRCSPMKGHSHVYWYRQLPEEGLKFMVYLQKENIIDESGMPKERFSAEFPKEGPSILRIQQVVRGDSAAYFCASSPSHGTGYGYTFGSGTRLTVV.

This rearrangement joins TRBV7-3 to TRBJ2-1; 7 bases line up with TRBD1. Germline V lookup: CDR1 SGHTA, CDR2 FQGTGA. CDR3 length: 15 amino acids. J was trimmed by 7 bases and V by 9 bases; bases with no gene match: 15. The chain's CDR3 is CARVGARQGVNEQFF. In nucleotides, the CDR3 is TGTGCCAGAGTGGGAGCCAGACAGGGTGTGAATGAGCAGTTCTTC.

The rearrangement links TRBV29-1 to TRBJ2-1; 12 bases agree with TRBD2. Germline V gives CDR1 SQVTM, CDR2 ANQGSEA. Trimming at V came to 3 bases and at J to 8 bases, leaving 8 bases not matched to a gene. The CDR3 covers 15 residues. CDR3 loop: CSVDALAGGADEQFF. For the CDR3, the DNA is TGCAGCGTTGATGCTCTAGCGGGAGGGGCGGATGAGCAGTTCTTC.

This chain uses TRBV5-8 with TRBJ1-1, with D unclear. Trimming stripped 6 bases from V and 0 bases from J, with 12 bases between. CDR1 and CDR2 from the germline V gene are SGHTS and YDEGEE. The length of the CDR3 is 14 residues. CDR3 in amino acids: CASKFGFVNTEAFF. Written as DNA, the CDR3 is TGTGCCAGCAAGTTCGGGTTTGTGAACACTGAAGCTTTCTTT.

J is TRBJ1-3 and V is TRBV15; D perhaps matches TRBD1 (6 bases). CDR3 length: 13 residues. Trimming cost V 4 bases and J 6 bases, with 10 bases left between them. Germline V gives CDR1 LNHNV, CDR2 YYDKDF (reference sequence). The CDR3 sequence is CATSTGVKNTIYF. For the CDR3, the DNA is TGTGCCACCAGCACAGGGGTGAAAAACACCATATATTTT. The whole variable domain, remainder taken from reference TRBV15 and TRBJ1-3, is DAMVIQNPRYQVTQFGKPVTLSCSQTLNHNVMYWYQQKSSQAPKLLFHYYDKDFNNEADTPDNFQSRRPNTSFCFLDIRSPGLGDTAMYLCATSTGVKNTIYFGEGSWLTVV.

The V and J genes are TRBV7-3 and TRBJ2-1; D perhaps matches TRBD2 (6 bases). Trimming shortened V by 8 bases and J by 7 bases, and 12 bases separated the two germline ends. The germline V gene encodes CDR1 SGHTA and CDR2 FQGTGA. The CDR3 runs to 12 residues. The CDR3 protein is CASGHGGNEQFF. DNA of the CDR3: TGTGCCAGCGGACATGGGGGGAATGAGCAGTTCTTC.

This chain joins TRBV28 and TRBJ1-1; 8 nucleotides line up with TRBD1. Germline V CDR1 and CDR2: MDHEN, SYDVKM. V was clipped by 2 bases and J by 3 bases; unmatched bases: 8. CDR3 size: 16 residues. This CDR3 is CASSLSGQGSYTEAFF. The CDR3, as DNA: TGTGCCAGCAGTTTAAGCGGACAGGGTTCCTACACTGAAGCTTTCTTT.

The chain couples TRBV27 to TRBJ2-5; 7 bases map to TRBD2. This CDR3 has 14 amino acids. In germline, CDR1 is MNHEY, CDR2 SMNVEV (reference sequence). J lost 5 bases, V lost 4 bases, and 7 bases had no gene match. CDR3 DNA sequence: TGTGCCAGCAGTTCCTTCGGCGGGAGCGAGACCCAGTACTTC. Translating it yields CASSSFGGSETQYF.

Notes on this clone: One end of the junction is discordant with germline, which a read error may explain. The rearrangement joins TRBV2 to TRBJ2-4; 14 positions match TRBD2. This CDR3 contains 18 residues. Per germline, CDR1 SNHLY and CDR2 FYNNEI. The CDR3 sequence is CASTGTSGRAGAKNSQYF. The CDR3 region has the DNA TGTGCCAGCACTGGGACTAGCGGGAGAGCCGGGGCCAAAAACAGTCAGTACTTC. The full variable domain, completed using reference TRBV2 and TRBJ2-4, is EPEVTQTPSHQVTQMGQEVILRCVPISNHLYFYWYRQILGQKVEFLVSFYNNEISEKSEIFDDQFSVERPDGSNFTLKIRSTKLEDSAMYFCASTGTSGRAGAKNSQYFGAGTRLSVL.

V is TRBV27 and J is TRBJ1-1; possible D gene TRBD1, 5 bases. Trimming removed 3 bases at V and 4 bases at J, with 12 bases between. This CDR3 contains 14 residues. The germline V gene encodes CDR1 MNHEY and CDR2 SMNVEV (reference sequence). CDR3 amino acids: CASSFSGLGTEAFF. In nucleotides, the CDR3 is TGTGCCAGCAGTTTTTCAGGGCTTGGCACTGAAGCTTTCTTT.

CDR3: CASSPGTGNGYTF. CDR3 sequence (DNA): TGTGCCAGCAGCCCCGGGACAGGGAATGGCTACACCTTC. The chain combines TRBV27 with TRBJ1-2; the match to TRBD1 covers 9 bases. There are 13 residues in the CDR3. After removal of 6 bases from V and 6 bases from J, the junction contained 5 bases not matched to a gene. Germline CDR1 reads MNHEY; CDR2 reads SMNVEV (reference sequence).

The chain employs TRBV2 and TRBJ2-3; D remains ambiguous. The V gene's germline CDR1 is SNHLY and CDR2 FYNNEI. V was cut by 4 bases and J by 0 bases, with 11 bases left in between. There are 15 residues in the CDR3. The CDR3 DNA follows: TGTGCCAGCAGTGCATGGCCCCCTAGCACAGATACGCAGTATTTT. This encodes CASSAWPPSTDTQYF.

The V gene is TRBV4-1, the J gene TRBJ2-3; perhaps TRBD2 as D (6 bases). The V gene lost 4 bases and the J gene lost 6 bases, with 17 bases spanning the gap. The CDR3 length is 15 residues. The germline V gene has CDR1 MGHRA and CDR2 YSYEKL. The CDR3 sequence: CASSPWDLGTDTQYF. In nucleotides, the CDR3 is TGCGCCAGCAGCCCCTGGGACTTAGGAACTGATACGCAGTATTTT.

This sequence joins TRBV4-2 and TRBJ2-2; weak D call: TRBD1 (5 bases). The V and J ends lost 1 base and 5 bases respectively, with 11 bases between them. The germline V gene has CDR1 LGHNA and CDR2 YNFKEQ. This CDR3 region has 15 residues. The CDR3 loop is CASSQVDQGTGELFF. In DNA, the CDR3 is TGTGCCAGCAGCCAAGTTGATCAGGGAACCGGGGAGCTGTTTTTT.

This chain connects TRBV18 to TRBJ1-2; a possible D gene is TRBD1 (5 bases). Per the germline V gene, CDR1 is KGHSH and CDR2 is LQKENI. The CDR3 sequence is 13 residues long. V gave up 6 bases and J gave up 4 bases, with 12 bases separating them. CDR3 protein: CASSPDMCYGYTF. The CDR3 DNA follows: TGTGCCAGCTCTCCGGACATGTGCTATGGCTACACCTTC. Based on the CDR3 plus reference TRBV18 and TRBJ1-2, the full variable domain is NAGVMQNPRHLVRRRGQEARLRCSPMKGHSHVYWYRQLPEEGLKFMVYLQKENIIDESGMPKERFSAEFPKEGPSILRIQQVVRGDSAAYFCASSPDMCYGYTFGSGTRLTVV.

This clone was found a few times. V usage is TRBV7-2 and J usage is TRBJ1-1; a possible D gene is TRBD1 (6 bases). From germline, CDR1 is SGHTA and CDR2 FQGNSA. CDR3 length: 14 residues. The germline V and J ends were trimmed by 3 bases and 3 bases, with 11 bases remaining between them. The CDR3 region is CASSFLDRYTEAFF. The DNA of the CDR3 is TGTGCCAGCAGCTTCTTGGACAGATACACTGAAGCTTTCTTT.

This CDR3 reads CASSRPDSGGASYNEQFF. The CDR3 nucleotides read TGTGCCAGCAGCCGACCCGATAGCGGCGGGGCTTCCTACAATGAGCAGTTCTTC. The rearrangement uses TRBV7-3 and TRBJ2-1, with a possible D match to TRBD2 (6 bases). V was pared by 5 bases and J by 1 base, with 21 bases between. The CDR3 length is 18 residues. The germline CDR1 and CDR2 sequences are SGHTA and FQGTGA.

The chain employs TRBV2 and TRBJ2-7; TRBD1 matches at 9 bases. Germline V lookup: CDR1 SNHLY, CDR2 FYNNEI. V was pared by 4 bases and J by 4 bases, with 5 bases of the junction left unmatched. The CDR3 consists of 14 residues. The CDR3 DNA follows: TGTGCCAGCAGTGGGGACAGGGTGGGGTACGAGCAGTACTTC. Translation: CASSGDRVGYEQYF.

This clone was seen only once. The chain recombines TRBV11-1 with TRBJ2-4, with TRBD2 as a possible D gene (5 bases). CDR3 length equals 13 residues. Germline V gives CDR1 SGHAT, CDR2 FQDESV (reference sequence). The V and J ends lost 4 bases and 6 bases respectively, with 10 bases between them. This CDR3 is CASSSGVRNIQYF. The CDR3 DNA follows: TGTGCCAGCAGCTCCGGGGTCAGAAACATTCAGTACTTC. Combining the CDR3 with reference TRBV11-1 and TRBJ2-4 gives the whole variable domain EAEVAQSPRYKITEKSQAVAFWCDPISGHATLYWYRQILGQGPELLVQFQDESVVDDSQLPKDRFSAERLKGVDSTLKIQPAELGDSAMYLCASSSGVRNIQYFGAGTRLSVL.

The chain recombines TRBV9 with TRBJ2-1; TRBD2 is a possible D gene (6 bases). CDR3 length: 15 amino acids. CDR1 SGDLS and CDR2 YYNGEE come from the germline V gene. Trimming left V 2 bases short and J 4 bases short, with 13 bases between. The CDR3, as DNA: TGTGCCAGCAGCGTCGGGGTGGGGACTTACAATGAGCAGTTCTTC. It is translated as CASSVGVGTYNEQFF. Based on the CDR3 plus reference TRBV9 and TRBJ2-1, the full variable domain is DSGVTQTPKHLITATGQRVTLRCSPRSGDLSVYWYQQSLDQGLQFLIQYYNGEERAKGNILERFSAQQFPDLHSELNLSSLELGDSALYFCASSVGVGTYNEQFFGPGTRLTVL.

The chain links TRBV11-1 to TRBJ1-1, with TRBD1 matching over 7 bases. CDR3 size: 13 residues. V shed 5 bases and J 1 base; nucleotides not matched to a gene: 1. Germline-derived CDR1 and CDR2 are SGHAT and FQDESV (reference sequence). The CDR3, as DNA: TGTGCCAGCAGCAGACAGGGGAACACTGAAGCTTTCTTT. Translated, it gives CASSRQGNTEAFF. The variable domain in full, with the rest retrieved from reference TRBV11-1 and TRBJ1-1, is EAEVAQSPRYKITEKSQAVAFWCDPISGHATLYWYRQILGQGPELLVQFQDESVVDDSQLPKDRFSAERLKGVDSTLKIQPAELGDSAMYLCASSRQGNTEAFFGQGTRLTVV.

The chain has TRBV5-1 and TRBJ2-5, with 11 bases fitting TRBD2. The J call could be wrong; TRBJ2-7 is a better fit for the DNA end. This CDR3 region has 15 residues. From germline, CDR1 is SGHRS and CDR2 YFSETQ. The CDR3: CASSLGLAGIDEQYF. The CDR3 nucleotides read TGCGCCAGCAGCTTGGGACTAGCGGGAATCGACGAGCAGTACTTC.

This clone turned up a few times. The chain is built from TRBV5-6 and TRBJ1-5; 7 bases agree with TRBD1. Germline CDR1 reads SGHDT; CDR2 reads YYEEEE. The length of the CDR3 is 14 residues. J gave up 5 bases and V 2 bases, and 4 bases lay outside the gene matches. CDR3 nucleotides: TGTGCCAGCAGCTTAGGGACAGCTGATCAGCCCCAGCATTTT. Its protein is CASSLGTADQPQHF.